This TCR beta chain was sequenced in a study of OX40 agonist ivuxolimab in advanced cancers. Only in-frame clones appear in the TCRdb table, and some are missing; sequencing was by immunoSEQ multiplex PCR. In the table there are tens of thousands of clones, about 90% of which are singletons. This CDR3 spans 15 amino acids. The germline V gene encodes CDR1 LNHNV and CDR2 YYDKDF (reference sequence). Trimming removed 3 bases at V and 4 bases at J, with 15 bases between. The sequence was collected from an adult with an advanced solid tumor such as melanoma, head and neck, liver or kidney cancer. V is TRBV15 and J is TRBJ1-1, with TRBD1 as a possible D gene (5 bases). The material sequenced was CD4+ or CD8+ T cells sorted from blood, taken in a trial of the OX40 agonist ivuxolimab. In DNA form, the CDR3 reads TGTGCCACCAGCAGGGATTGGGGGGTAAGCACTGAAGCTTTCTTT. Translation gives CATSRDWGVSTEAFF.